This TCR beta chain was profiled in a study of blood T cell repertoires in COVID-19. Study details: There were acute and convalescent COVID-19 samples, and they came from the United States, Italy and Spain. The cDNA or gDNA used as material had been derived from T cells, B-cell-depleted T cells, or PBMCs.

As processed by the authors: Nucleated cell counts were estimated from reference gene primer amplification. Sequencing used immunoSEQ multiplex PCR; TCRdb keeps in-frame clones, though not all of them. That table furnishes V, J and clone size, whereas the DNA furnished D and trimming. This table holds more than 200,000 clones, 85% to 90% found once. CDR3 length: 13 residues. The V gene lost 5 bases and the J gene lost 0 bases, with 8 bases spanning the gap. The germline gives CDR1 GTSNPN, CDR2 SVGIG (reference sequence). Enrolment of Seattle patients took place during active infection, and they were followed longitudinally.

The clonotype was recovered from a woman aged 60-75 years with COVID-19, enrolled during active disease. The material sequenced was peripheral blood. The chain carries TRBV30 and TRBJ1-5; D is unclear. CDR3 DNA: TGTGCCTGGGAATCTAATAGCAATCAGCCCCAGCATTTT. Protein sequence: CAWESNSNQPQHF. Variable domain in full (rest from reference TRBV30 and TRBJ1-5): SQTIHQWPATLVQPVGSPLSLECTVEGTSNPNLYWYRQAAGRGLQLLFYSVGIGQISSEVPQNLSASRPQDRQFILSSKKLLLSDSGFYLCAWESNSNQPQHFGDGTRLSIL.